The clone carrying this TCR beta chain appeared many times. The junction departs from germline at one end; a sequencing error may be responsible. This sample is part of a study of T cells in Graves' hyperthyroidism and ophthalmopathy. Germline assignment: CDR1 MNHEY and CDR2 SVGAGI. The CDR3 has 12 residues. The TCR beta CDR3 regions underwent amplification using RNA transcripts as the source. A set of HTBI primers served as the primers for a first-round RT-PCR of the TCR CDR3. TCRdb used MiXCR to reprocess the multiplex PCR reads, holding one entry per CDR3 protein. The sample shows 450,000 to 550,000 distinct CDR3 sequences, roughly 25% of them seen only once.

Sequencing was carried out using blood. The chain recombines TRBV6-5 with TRBJ2-7; TRBD1 aligns across 8 bases. The sequence derives from a woman younger than 45 with Graves' ophthalmopathy. CDR3 sequence reads: CASRGGQGFLFF. The CDR3 DNA is TGTGCCAGCCGGGGCGGACAGGGTTTCCTTTTTTTC.